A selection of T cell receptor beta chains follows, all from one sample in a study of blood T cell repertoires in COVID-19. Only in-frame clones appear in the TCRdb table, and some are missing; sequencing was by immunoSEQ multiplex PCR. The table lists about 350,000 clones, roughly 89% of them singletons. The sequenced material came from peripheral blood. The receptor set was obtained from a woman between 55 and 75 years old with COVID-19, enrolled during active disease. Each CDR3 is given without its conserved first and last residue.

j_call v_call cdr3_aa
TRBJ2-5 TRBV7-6 ASSSGATGGGETQY
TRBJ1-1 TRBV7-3 ASSLPLMNTEAF
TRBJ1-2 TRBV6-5 ASSSQDRGRGYT
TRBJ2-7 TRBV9 ASSTSWFGYEQY
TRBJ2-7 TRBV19 ASSASGGSYEQY
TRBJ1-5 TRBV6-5 ASRSDSNNQPQH
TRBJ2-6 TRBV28 AAKGQGSFSGANVLT
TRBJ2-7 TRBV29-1 SVTGLLGYEQY
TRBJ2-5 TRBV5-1 ASSPPVTEETQY
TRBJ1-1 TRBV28 ASSLNRGRDEAF
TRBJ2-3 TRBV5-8 ASSTRQVSDTQY
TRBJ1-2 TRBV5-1 ASSLLRGHGYT
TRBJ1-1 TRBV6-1 ASSEWGGTEAF
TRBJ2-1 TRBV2 ASSPGQGINEQF
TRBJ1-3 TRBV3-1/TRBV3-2 ASSPGQVGNTIY
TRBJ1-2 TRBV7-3 ASRSTGGDGYT
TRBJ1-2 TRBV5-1 ASSLAGNGYT
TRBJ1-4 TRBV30 AWSLLEKLF
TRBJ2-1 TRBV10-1 ASSDWDRYNEQF
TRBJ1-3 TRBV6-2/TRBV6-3 ASSPGTGASLQGNTIY
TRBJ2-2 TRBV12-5 ASGRSGGTGELF
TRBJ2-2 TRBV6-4 ASSAQGTGELF
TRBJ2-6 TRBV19 ASSSDLTGTGANVLT
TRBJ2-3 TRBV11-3 ASSARTGGTDTQY
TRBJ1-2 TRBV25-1 ASSEYRTGVGYT
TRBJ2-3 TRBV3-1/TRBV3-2 ASSQAGADTQY
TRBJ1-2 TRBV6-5 ASSYRRENYGYT
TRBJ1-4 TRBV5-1 ASSLSLLSGSTNEKLF
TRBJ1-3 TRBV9 ASSGRDRGSGNTIY
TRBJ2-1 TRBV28 ASSLWGQQF
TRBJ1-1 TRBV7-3 ASSGAPDTEAF
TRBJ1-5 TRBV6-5 ASRSTGFGNQPQH
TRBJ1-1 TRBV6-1 ASSDIRGTEAF
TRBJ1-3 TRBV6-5 ASSPGNRAGNTIY
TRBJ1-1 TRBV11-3 ASSSVQNTEAF
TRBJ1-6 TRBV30 AFRVGASPLH
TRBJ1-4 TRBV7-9 ASSQQDNEKLF
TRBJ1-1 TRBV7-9 ASSLRQGRSQGDTEAF
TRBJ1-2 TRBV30 AWSVQEAGFGYT
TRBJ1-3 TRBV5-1 ASSLGQTASSGNTIY
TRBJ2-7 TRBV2 ASRLGARSYEQY
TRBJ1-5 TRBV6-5 ASSTPGDNPPQH
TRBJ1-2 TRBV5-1 ASSPGQGATYYGYT
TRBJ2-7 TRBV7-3 ASSSPGQGGYEQY